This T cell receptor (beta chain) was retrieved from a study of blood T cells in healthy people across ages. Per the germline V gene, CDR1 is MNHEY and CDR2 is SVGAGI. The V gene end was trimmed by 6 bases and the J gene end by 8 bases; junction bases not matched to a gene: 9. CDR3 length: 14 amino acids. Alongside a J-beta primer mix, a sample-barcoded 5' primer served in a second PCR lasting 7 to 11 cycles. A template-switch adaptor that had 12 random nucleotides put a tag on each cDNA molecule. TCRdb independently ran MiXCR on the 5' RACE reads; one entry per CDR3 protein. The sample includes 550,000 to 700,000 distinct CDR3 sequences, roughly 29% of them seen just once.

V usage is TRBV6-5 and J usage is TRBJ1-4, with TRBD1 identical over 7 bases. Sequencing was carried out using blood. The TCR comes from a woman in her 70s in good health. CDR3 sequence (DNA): TGTGCCAGCAGGACAGGGAGGGGGGAAGAAAAACTGTTTTTT. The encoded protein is CASRTGRGEEKLFF.